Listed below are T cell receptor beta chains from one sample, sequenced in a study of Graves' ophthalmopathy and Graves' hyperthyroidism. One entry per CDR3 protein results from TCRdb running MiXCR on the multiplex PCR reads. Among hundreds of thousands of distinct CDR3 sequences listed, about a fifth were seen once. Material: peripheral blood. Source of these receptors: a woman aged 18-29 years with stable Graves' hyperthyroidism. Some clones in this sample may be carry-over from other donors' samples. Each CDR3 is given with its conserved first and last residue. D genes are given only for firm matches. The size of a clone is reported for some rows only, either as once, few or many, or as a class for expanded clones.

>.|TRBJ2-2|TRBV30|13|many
CAWSGVNTGELFF
TGTGCCTGGAGCGGGGTGAACACCGGGGAGCTGTTTTTT
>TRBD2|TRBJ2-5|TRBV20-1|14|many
CSARPSGGEETQYF
TGCAGTGCTAGACCTAGCGGGGGGGAAGAGACCCAGTACTTC
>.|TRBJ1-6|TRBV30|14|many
CAWRVPGANSPLHF
TGTGCCTGGAGGGTCCCGGGGGCGAATTCACCCCTCCACTTT
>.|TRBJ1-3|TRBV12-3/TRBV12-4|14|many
CTSSPPYPGNTIYF
TGTACCAGCAGTCCTCCTTATCCTGGAAACACCATATATTTT
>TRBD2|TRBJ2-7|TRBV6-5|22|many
CASSYSIFTQGATSGGSYEQYF
TGTGCCAGCAGTTACTCGATTTTTACCCAGGGGGCGACTAGCGGGGGCTCCTACGAGCAGTACTTC
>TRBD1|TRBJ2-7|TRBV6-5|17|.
CASSYSNVGRGSYEQYF
TGTGCCAGCAGTTACTCGAATGTGGGCAGGGGGTCGTACGAGCAGTACTTC
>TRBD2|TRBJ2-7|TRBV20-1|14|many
CSARDSGRVVEQYF
TGCAGTGCTAGAGATAGCGGGAGGGTAGTCGAGCAGTACTTC
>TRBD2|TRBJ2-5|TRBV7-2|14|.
CATLSRAGAETQYF
TGTGCCACCTTATCTAGAGCGGGGGCAGAGACCCAGTACTTC
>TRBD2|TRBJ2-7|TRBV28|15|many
CASTLRSGRIHEQYF
TGTGCCAGCACCCTACGTAGCGGGAGGATCCACGAGCAGTACTTC
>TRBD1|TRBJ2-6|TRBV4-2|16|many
CASGQATSSGANVLTF
TGTGCCAGCGGACAGGCAACCAGCTCTGGGGCCAACGTCCTGACTTTC
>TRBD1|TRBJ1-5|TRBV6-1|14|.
CASSLTGGSQPQHF
TGTGCCAGCAGTCTCACAGGGGGCAGTCAGCCCCAGCATTTT
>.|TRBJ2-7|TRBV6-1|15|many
CASSEFETGDYEQYF
TGTGCCAGCAGTGAATTTGAGACAGGTGACTACGAGCAGTACTTC
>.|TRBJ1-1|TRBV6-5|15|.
CASSYNRSPEGEAFF
TGTGCCAGCAGTTACAACCGCAGTCCTGAGGGGGAAGCTTTCTTT
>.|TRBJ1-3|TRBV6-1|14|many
CASGVQGSGNTIYF
TGTGCCAGCGGAGTACAGGGAAGTGGAAACACCATATATTTT
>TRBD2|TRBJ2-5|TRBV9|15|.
CASSVGSSGQETQYF
TGTGCCAGCAGCGTAGGTTCTAGCGGACAAGAGACCCAGTACTTC
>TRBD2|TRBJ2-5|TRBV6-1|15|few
CASRLSGGGQETQYF
TGTGCCAGCAGACTCAGCGGGGGGGGGCAAGAGACCCAGTACTTC
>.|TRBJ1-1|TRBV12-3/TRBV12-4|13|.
CASSSRQDTEAFF
TGTGCCAGCAGTTCAAGACAGGACACTGAAGCTTTCTTT
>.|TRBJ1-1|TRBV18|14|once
CASSPQGLDSEAFF
TGTGCCAGCTCACCACAGGGATTAGATTCTGAAGCTTTCTTT
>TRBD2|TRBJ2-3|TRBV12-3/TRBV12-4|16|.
CASSPGLAGGPATQYF
TGTGCCAGCAGCCCTGGACTAGCGGGAGGGCCAGCTACGCAGTATTTT
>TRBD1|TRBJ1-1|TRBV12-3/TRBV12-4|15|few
CASRTRTGGDTEAFF
TGTGCCAGCAGGACTCGGACAGGGGGGGACACTGAAGCTTTCTTT
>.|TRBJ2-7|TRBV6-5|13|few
CASSYSLGREQYF
TGTGCCAGCAGTTACTCGCTCGGGCGCGAGCAGTACTTC
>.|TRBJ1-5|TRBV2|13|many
CASNSRENQPQHF
TGTGCCAGCAATTCCAGGGAAAATCAGCCCCAGCATTTT
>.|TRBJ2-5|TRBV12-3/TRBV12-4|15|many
CASSLEPQRQETQYF
TGTGCCAGCAGTTTAGAACCGCAGCGCCAAGAGACCCAGTACTTC
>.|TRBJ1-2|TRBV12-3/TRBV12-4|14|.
CASSFRTDNYGYTF
TGTGCCAGCAGTTTTAGGACCGATAACTATGGCTACACCTTC
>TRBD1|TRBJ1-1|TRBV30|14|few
CAWKLGQGAPEAFF
TGTGCCTGGAAACTAGGCCAGGGGGCCCCTGAAGCTTTCTTT
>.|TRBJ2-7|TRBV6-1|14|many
CASSPGVAHDEQYF
TGTGCCAGCAGCCCCGGGGTCGCGCACGACGAGCAGTACTTC
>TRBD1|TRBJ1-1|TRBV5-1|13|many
CASSEGQGPEAFF
TGCGCCAGCAGCGAGGGACAGGGCCCTGAAGCTTTCTTT
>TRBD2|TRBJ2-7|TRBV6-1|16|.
CASSEMGTSGTYEQYF
TGTGCCAGCAGTGAAATGGGGACTAGCGGGACCTACGAGCAGTACTTC
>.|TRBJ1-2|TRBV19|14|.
CASRRMVGSYGYTF
TGTGCCAGTCGCCGGATGGTGGGCTCATATGGCTACACCTTC
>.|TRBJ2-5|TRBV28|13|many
CASSLWGAKTQYF
TGTGCCAGCAGTTTATGGGGGGCGAAGACCCAGTACTTC
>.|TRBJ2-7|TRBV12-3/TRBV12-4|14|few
CASRFGQSSYEQYF
TGTGCCAGCAGATTTGGACAGAGTTCCTACGAGCAGTACTTC
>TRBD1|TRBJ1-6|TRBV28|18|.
CASGPPALDRVRDSPLHF
TGTGCCAGCGGGCCCCCGGCCCTGGACAGGGTAAGGGATTCACCCCTCCACTTT
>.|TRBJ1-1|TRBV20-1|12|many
CSPWLGRNEAFF
TGCAGTCCCTGGTTGGGGCGGAATGAAGCTTTCTTT
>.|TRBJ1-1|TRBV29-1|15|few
CSVEYGGLGYTEAFF
TGCAGCGTTGAATACGGGGGTCTGGGGTACACTGAAGCTTTCTTT
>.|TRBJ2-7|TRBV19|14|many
CASSIGRLSYEQYF
TGTGCCAGTAGTATAGGTCGGCTATCTTACGAGCAGTACTTC
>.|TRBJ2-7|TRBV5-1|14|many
CASSPGDITYEQYF
TGCGCCAGCAGCCCCGGGGACATTACCTACGAGCAGTACTTC
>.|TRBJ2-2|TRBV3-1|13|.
CASSQAVTGELFF
TGTGCCAGCAGCCAAGCGGTTACCGGGGAGCTGTTTTTT
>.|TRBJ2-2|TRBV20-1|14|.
CSARVTLDGGELFF
TGCAGTGCTAGAGTCACGCTAGACGGCGGGGAGCTGTTTTTT
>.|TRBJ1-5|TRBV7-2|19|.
CASSLGPGWPSRSNQPQHF
TGTGCCAGCAGCTTAGGGCCGGGGTGGCCCTCGCGGAGCAATCAGCCCCAGCATTTT
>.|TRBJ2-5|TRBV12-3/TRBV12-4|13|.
CASRDGVEETQYF
TGTGCCAGCAGAGACGGGGTAGAAGAGACCCAGTACTTC
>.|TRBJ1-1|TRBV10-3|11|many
CAIAGSTEAFF
TGTGCCATCGCGGGGTCCACTGAAGCTTTCTTT
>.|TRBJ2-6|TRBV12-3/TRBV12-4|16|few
CASSSIGSSGANVLTF
TGTGCCAGCAGTTCCATAGGGAGCTCTGGGGCCAACGTCCTGACTTTC
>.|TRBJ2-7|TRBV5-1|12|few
CASLQGVYEQYF
TGCGCCAGCTTGCAGGGCGTCTACGAGCAGTACTTC
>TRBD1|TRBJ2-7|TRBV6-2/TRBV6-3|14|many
CASSSSDRGYEQYF
TGTGCCAGCAGTTCCTCGGACAGGGGCTACGAGCAGTACTTC